These 4 T cell receptor beta chains share one sample of origin, sequenced in a study of cytomegalovirus exposure and HLA in healthy donors. With 60 Vbeta and 13 Jbeta primers, the PCR was carried out. Generated by immunoSEQ multiplex PCR, the TCRdb table keeps only in-frame clones and is missing some. The sample lists 90,000 to 120,000 clones, roughly three quarters occurring once. The sequencing input was PBMCs. These TCRs come from a man aged 18 to 35 in good health and CMV-seronegative.

The chain is built from TRBV4-1 and TRBJ1-1; D remains unclear. Trimming took 4 bases from V and 1 from J, leaving 19 bases between them. Looked up from germline, CDR1 is MGHRA and CDR2 is YSYEKL. This CDR3 has 17 amino acids. The CDR3 loop reads CASSPEGRKTQNTEAFF. The CDR3 DNA follows: TGCGCCAGCAGCCCAGAAGGGAGAAAAACTCAGAACACTGAAGCTTTCTTT.

This clone was seen only a few times. This chain uses TRBV5-1 with TRBJ1-4, with D unresolved. V lost 2 bases to trimming and J lost 5 bases, with 7 bases between them. The CDR3 runs to 13 residues. CDR1 and CDR2 from the germline V gene are SGHRS and YFSETQ. CDR3 bases: TGCGCCAGCAGCTTCGGGGTAAATGAAAAACTGTTTTTT. Protein: CASSFGVNEKLFF.

This clone occurred once. The chain is built from TRBV5-1 and TRBJ2-1; 7 bases align to TRBD1. Per the germline V gene, CDR1 is SGHRS and CDR2 is YFSETQ. V shed 6 bases, J shed 4 bases, and the junction held 10 bases outside the gene matches. CDR3 length equals 15 residues. The DNA of the CDR3 is TGCGCCAGCACCACCACCGGGACAGCTTACAATGAGCAGTTCTTC. Translating it yields CASTTTGTAYNEQFF.

J is TRBJ2-7 and V is TRBV13; 11 bases fit TRBD2. V lost 8 bases and J lost 5; bases outside the gene matches: 8. Germline V gives CDR1 PRHDT, CDR2 FYEKMQ (reference sequence). The CDR3 totals 14 residues. Here the CDR3 reads CASRRGSGGDEQYF. In DNA, the CDR3 is TGTGCCAGCCGCCGGGGTAGCGGGGGGGACGAGCAGTACTTC.